The TCR beta chain under discussion was sequenced for a study of Graves' ophthalmopathy and Graves' hyperthyroidism. On this clonotype: No antigen is known for it.

Ophthalmopathy donors showed moderate-to-severe activity, CAS ≥3, NOSPECS ≥4 and a duration under 3 months. Among the exclusions were patients with other autoimmune diseases, uncontrolled infections, pregnancy or lactation. The V and J ends lost 4 bases and 3 bases respectively, with 15 bases between them. Germline V lookup: CDR1 MNHEY, CDR2 SVGEGT. The CDR3 spans 15 residues. Broader study findings: Sensitivity reached 87.88% and specificity about 81% for a 13-signature model separating ophthalmopathy from stable hyperthyroidism. Blood shared most expanded thyroid clonotypes above 0.001 frequency.

Amplified TCR beta CDR3 regions were obtained using RNA transcripts as template. The authors performed first-round RT-PCR with HTBI primers and then a second-round multiplex PCR. TCRdb processed the multiplex PCR reads anew with MiXCR; each CDR3 protein has one entry. The sample consists of about 210,000 distinct CDR3 sequences, around 28% of them appearing once. The sequenced sample consisted of peripheral blood. This clonotype originated in a man aged 50 or older with Graves' ophthalmopathy. This chain connects TRBV6-2 or TRBV6-3 to TRBJ1-2, with a tentative D call TRBD1 (6 bases). CDR3 region: CASSSPGGGDYGYTF. The CDR3 region has the DNA TGTGCCAGCAGTTCCCCGGGCGGGGGCGACTATGGCTACACCTTC.